This note documents a single T cell receptor beta chain sequence. The method was immunoSEQ multiplex PCR; TCRdb's version includes in-frame clones alone and lacks a portion of them. This table holds fewer than 200,000 clones, roughly 91% found once. The data are from a study of blood T cell repertoires in COVID-19. For the study at large: PBMCs, B-cell-depleted T cells, or T cells provided the cDNA or gDNA that made up the material.

Losses at the gene ends were 4 bases for V and 8 bases for J; bases not matched to a gene: 6. The germline V gene has CDR1 MRHNA and CDR2 SNTAGT. The CDR3 extends over 14 amino acids. Seattle patient enrollment occurred during active infection, with longitudinal follow-up thereafter. The clonotype was recovered from a man younger than 35 with COVID-19, enrolled during active disease. Sequenced: peripheral blood. This chain uses TRBV6-4 with TRBJ2-1; 9 nucleotides align to TRBD2. The CDR3 reads CASSAAGGSDEQFF. CDR3 DNA sequence: TGTGCCAGCAGTGCTGCGGGAGGGTCGGATGAGCAGTTCTTC.